The 28 T cell receptor beta chains presented below share a single source sample, sequenced in a study of technical replicates of blood from several donors. Here immunoSEQ multiplex PCR was the method, and the copy in TCRdb shows in-frame clones only, minus some. The repertoire holds 60,000 to 70,000 clones, with around 87% as singletons. Sequenced input: PBMCs. These receptor sequences come from a human donor in good health. Some clones in this sample may be carry-over from other donors' samples.

V and J are TRBV5-4 and TRBJ2-3; D not certain. Trimming shortened V by 2 bases and J by 4 bases, and 8 bases separated the two germline ends. The CDR3 extends over 13 amino acids. From germline, CDR1 is SGHNT and CDR2 YYREEE (reference sequence). The CDR3 is CASSLEGADTQYF. CDR3 in DNA: TGTGCCAGCAGCTTAGAAGGAGCAGATACGCAGTATTTT.

V usage is TRBV5-6 and J usage is TRBJ1-2; D is unresolved. The CDR3 has 14 residues. With 2 bases removed from V and 6 bases from J, the gap between germline ends came to 14 bases. Looked up from germline, CDR1 is SGHDT and CDR2 is YYEEEE. The chain's CDR3 is CASSLPGGIDGYTF. The DNA for the CDR3 is TGTGCCAGCAGCTTACCGGGAGGGATAGATGGCTACACCTTC.

The chain joins TRBV7-3 to TRBJ2-2, with 7 nucleotides matching TRBD1. This CDR3 is 14 amino acids long. V lost 4 bases to trimming and J lost 6 bases; unmatched junction nucleotides: 5. CDR1 SGHTA and CDR2 FQGTGA come from the germline V gene. Here the CDR3 DNA reads TGTGCCAGCAGCTCCAGAGGGGGCCCCGGGGAGCTGTTTTTT. It translates to CASSSRGGPGELFF.

This clone was observed a single time. The V gene is TRBV2, the J gene TRBJ2-3, with D tentatively TRBD1 (5 bases). Germline V CDR1 and CDR2: SNHLY, FYNNEI. The CDR3 contains 14 residues. V lost 5 bases and J lost 0, with 9 bases in between. CDR3 region: CASSRAGSTDTQYF. CDR3 DNA sequence: TGTGCCAGCAGTCGGGCAGGGAGCACAGATACGCAGTATTTT.

The chain has TRBV4-1 and TRBJ2-2; D is unclear. CDR1 MGHRA and CDR2 YSYEKL come from the germline V gene. The CDR3 is 15 residues long. V lost 0 bases and J lost 4, with 9 bases in between. The CDR3: CASSQDPPSTGELFF. The CDR3 DNA reads as TGCGCCAGCAGCCAAGATCCGCCCAGCACCGGGGAGCTGTTTTTT.

V usage is TRBV2 and J usage is TRBJ2-1; D is ambiguous. This CDR3 spans 13 amino acids. Germline CDR1 SNHLY, CDR2 FYNNEI. Trimming stripped 6 bases from V and 5 bases from J, with 11 bases between. DNA of the CDR3: TGTGCCAGCAGCCAAGAGGTCCACAATGAGCAGTTCTTC. Its protein product is CASSQEVHNEQFF.

V and J are TRBV5-6 and TRBJ2-5; D possibly corresponds to TRBD2 (5 bases). The V end was cut by 0 bases, the J end by 2 bases, with 14 bases between. Germline V lookup: CDR1 SGHDT, CDR2 YYEEEE. This CDR3 comprises 16 residues. The CDR3 DNA reads as TGTGCCAGCAGCTTGGTGTGGTCCACTAGACAAGAGACCCAGTACTTC. Translating gives CASSLVWSTRQETQYF.

This chain links TRBV2 with TRBJ1-2, with D unclear. CDR3 length: 14 amino acids. Germline CDR1 and CDR2: SNHLY and FYNNEI. V lost 4 bases to trimming and J lost 8 bases, with 17 bases between them. The CDR3, as DNA: TGTGCCAGCAGTGGGATTGGAGTGAGGGTCGGCTACACCTTC. This codes for CASSGIGVRVGYTF.

V gene TRBV9 combines with J gene TRBJ2-1; 11 nucleotides match TRBD2. CDR1 is SGDLS, CDR2 YYNGEE, per germline. Unmatched junction bases numbered 8, after V lost 0 bases and J lost 9 bases. The CDR3 runs to 16 residues. The CDR3 sequence is CASSVGSTSGGFEQFF. CDR3 sequence (DNA): TGTGCCAGCAGCGTAGGCAGTACTAGCGGGGGTTTTGAGCAGTTCTTC.

The gene calls are TRBV14 and TRBJ2-7, with TRBD1 identical over 7 bases. J was trimmed by 3 bases and V by 1 base; bases with no gene match: 9. This CDR3 contains 16 residues. Looked up from germline, CDR1 is SGHDN and CDR2 is FVKESK. DNA of the CDR3: TGTGCCAGCAGCCAAGTGATAGGGGGCGAGTACTACGAGCAGTACTTC. Protein sequence: CASSQVIGGEYYEQYF.

This clone was counted once. The chain employs TRBV4-2 and TRBJ1-1; 9 nucleotides align to TRBD1. V shed 0 bases and J 2 bases; nucleotides not matched to a gene: 7. Looked up from germline, CDR1 is LGHNA and CDR2 is YNFKEQ. This CDR3 is built from 17 residues. CDR3 DNA: TGTGCCAGCAGCCAAGATCGAGGGGACAGGGACAACACTGAAGCTTTCTTT. It translates to CASSQDRGDRDNTEAFF.

V is TRBV5-6 and J is TRBJ1-2, with TRBD1 as a possible D gene (5 bases). Germline assignment: CDR1 SGHDT and CDR2 YYEEEE. CDR3 size: 13 residues. Trimming cost V 5 bases and J 0 bases, with 8 bases left between them. CDR3 residues: CASRPQANYGYTF. The CDR3 DNA sequence: TGTGCCAGCAGACCACAGGCTAACTATGGCTACACCTTC. Full variable domain (outside the CDR3, taken from reference TRBV5-6 and TRBJ1-2): DAGVTQSPTHLIKTRGQQVTLRCSPKSGHDTVSWYQQALGQGPQFIFQYYEEEERQRGNFPDRFSGHQFPNYSSELNVNALLLGDSALYLCASRPQANYGYTFGSGTRLTVV.

This rearrangement joins TRBV7-2 to TRBJ2-2; D not certain. The CDR3 consists of 17 residues. V was cut by 5 bases and J by 1 base, with 17 bases left in between. From germline, CDR1 is SGHTA and CDR2 FQGNSA. The CDR3 region has the DNA TGTGCCAGCAGCCCCTCTCGAGGCGGCCTGAACACCGGGGAGCTGTTTTTT. Amino acids: CASSPSRGGLNTGELFF. The whole variable domain, filled in from reference TRBV7-2 and TRBJ2-2, reads GAGVSQSPSNKVTEKGKDVELRCDPISGHTALYWYRQSLGQGLEFLIYFQGNSAPDKSGLPSDRFSAERTGGSVSTLTIQRTQQEDSAVYLCASSPSRGGLNTGELFFGEGSRLTVL.

This chain links TRBV23-1 with TRBJ2-7, with 7 bases aligning to TRBD1. TRBV23-1 is assigned to the ORF class and has an uncertain function. The CDR3 spans 15 residues. Germline trimming cut 0 bases from V and 6 bases from J; bases unmatched to any gene: 8. In DNA, the CDR3 is TGCGCCAGCAGTCAATCGCGAGGGGGCGGACGCGAGCAGTACTTC. Protein: CASSQSRGGGREQYF.

The CDR3 sequence is CASSPSWLAGGETQYF. The DNA of the CDR3 is TGTGCCAGCAGCCCCTCCTGGCTAGCGGGGGGAGAGACCCAGTACTTC. J is TRBJ2-5 and V is TRBV4-2; TRBD2 matches at 11 bases. Germline assignment: CDR1 LGHNA and CDR2 YNFKEQ. CDR3 length equals 16 residues. Losses at the gene ends were 4 bases for V and 4 bases for J; bases not matched to a gene: 8.

This clone has more than one count but fewer than ten. This sequence joins TRBV15 and TRBJ1-1; 7 bases map to TRBD1. V lost 8 bases, J lost 3 bases, and 3 bases stayed unmatched. CDR1 LNHNV and CDR2 YYDKDF come from the germline V gene (reference sequence). The CDR3 is 12 amino acids. In DNA, the CDR3 is TGTGCCACCGGGACAGCGGACACTGAAGCTTTCTTT. It is translated as CATGTADTEAFF. The full variable domain, completed using reference TRBV15 and TRBJ1-1, is DAMVIQNPRYQVTQFGKPVTLSCSQTLNHNVMYWYQQKSSQAPKLLFHYYDKDFNNEADTPDNFQSRRPNTSFCFLDIRSPGLGDTAMYLCATGTADTEAFFGQGTRLTVV.

The CDR3 loop reads CASSPEGSGPQHF. CDR3 bases: TGTGCCAGCAGCCCCGAGGGTTCCGGCCCCCAGCATTTT. The chain employs TRBV9 and TRBJ1-5; D gene uncertain. Germline values: CDR1 SGDLS, CDR2 YYNGEE. This CDR3 has 13 amino acids. Between the trimmed V and J ends, which lost 4 bases and 10 bases, there was a span of 15 bases.

Here the CDR3 DNA reads TGTGCCAGCAAAGACAGGGAACTGACTCGGGCTTTCTTT. This encodes CASKDRELTRAFF. The chain carries TRBV7-8 and TRBJ1-1; 7 nucleotides line up with TRBD1. Germline V lookup: CDR1 SGHVS, CDR2 FQNEAQ. This CDR3 comprises 13 residues. The junction had 13 bases not matched to a gene; V was cut back by 7 bases and J by 11 bases.

A few counts support this clone. The CDR3 spells CATSDQGMNEQYF. The CDR3 DNA reads TGTGCCACCTCCGACCAGGGTATGAACGAGCAGTACTTC. The chain carries TRBV7-9 and TRBJ2-7; a possible D gene is TRBD1 (5 bases). Trimming took off 10 bases at V and 5 bases at J, with 18 bases between the two ends. This CDR3 comprises 13 residues. Germline CDR1 SEHNR, CDR2 FQNEAQ (reference sequence). Variable domain in full (rest from reference TRBV7-9 and TRBJ2-7): DTGVSQNPRHKITKRGQNVTFRCDPISEHNRLYWYRQTLGQGPEFLTYFQNEAQLEKSRLLSDRFSAERPKGSFSTLEIQRTEQGDSAMYLCATSDQGMNEQYFGPGTRLTVT.

The V and J genes are TRBV7-2 and TRBJ1-5, with 7 bases that match TRBD1. Germline-derived CDR1 and CDR2 are SGHTA and FQGNSA. CDR3 length: 15 amino acids. The V and J ends lost 5 bases and 5 bases, in that order; junction bases with no gene match: 9. Here the CDR3 DNA reads TGTGCCAGCAGCCCCGTTACAGGGGTGGATCAGCCCCAGCATTTT. Its translation: CASSPVTGVDQPQHF.

The gene calls are TRBV7-9 and TRBJ2-1; D is undetermined. With 3 bases removed from V and 7 bases from J, the gap between germline ends came to 10 bases. The CDR3 covers 13 residues. CDR1 and CDR2 (germline): SEHNR, FQNEAQ (reference sequence). The CDR3 DNA is TGTGCCAGCAGCTTCTCTGGCCGAAATGAGCAGTTCTTC. As protein: CASSFSGRNEQFF. The full variable domain, rest sourced from reference TRBV7-9 and TRBJ2-1, is DTGVSQNPRHKITKRGQNVTFRCDPISEHNRLYWYRQTLGQGPEFLTYFQNEAQLEKSRLLSDRFSAERPKGSFSTLEIQRTEQGDSAMYLCASSFSGRNEQFFGPGTRLTVL.

This chain connects TRBV7-6 to TRBJ2-7, with 7 bases aligning to TRBD1. Germline values: CDR1 SGHVS, CDR2 FNYEAQ. V gave up 1 base and J gave up 3 bases; unmatched junction bases: 3. This CDR3 comprises 14 residues. The CDR3 loop is CASSLEAGGYEQYF. The CDR3 nucleotides are TGTGCCAGCAGCTTAGAAGCAGGGGGCTACGAGCAGTACTTC.

The rearrangement links TRBV6-5 to TRBJ2-7; TRBD1 matches 10 bases. Germline assignment: CDR1 MNHEY and CDR2 SVGAGI. This CDR3 contains 14 residues. V was clipped by 4 bases and J by 5 bases; unmatched bases: 5. In nucleotides, the CDR3 is TGTGCCAGCAGTTGGGACAGGGGTTTCGACGAGCAGTACTTC. Protein sequence: CASSWDRGFDEQYF.

The chain couples TRBV2 to TRBJ1-1; possibly TRBD1 for D (5 bases). Germline CDR1 is SNHLY and CDR2 is FYNNEI. V was clipped by 7 bases and J by 2 bases, with 11 bases between them. The CDR3 consists of 13 residues. CDR3 DNA: TGTGCCAGCATGGGGGGATATAACACTGAAGCTTTCTTT. Translated, it gives CASMGGYNTEAFF.

The chain carries TRBV5-1 and TRBJ1-3; no firm D call. The CDR3 runs to 15 residues. The V gene's germline CDR1 is SGHRS and CDR2 YFSETQ. Between the trimmed V and J ends, which lost 0 bases and 0 bases, there was a span of 7 bases. The chain's CDR3 is CASSLGQSSGNTIYF. The CDR3 bases are TGCGCCAGCAGCTTGGGACAAAGCTCTGGAAACACCATATATTTT. Complete variable domain (other parts from reference TRBV5-1 and TRBJ1-3): KAGVTQTPRYLIKTRGQQVTLSCSPISGHRSVSWYQQTPGQGLQFLFEYFSETQRNKGNFPGRFSGRQFSNSRSEMNVSTLELGDSALYLCASSLGQSSGNTIYFGEGSWLTVV.

The rearrangement joins TRBV15 to TRBJ2-5; 7 positions agree with TRBD1. The trim removed 0 bases at V and 4 bases at J, leaving 5 bases unmatched. The germline gives CDR1 LNHNV, CDR2 YYDKDF (reference sequence). The length of the CDR3 is 15 residues. CDR3 sequence reads: CATSRDRGHGETQYF. As DNA, the CDR3 is TGTGCCACCAGCAGAGATAGGGGGCATGGAGAGACCCAGTACTTC.

The chain employs TRBV6-5 and TRBJ2-7; a possible D gene is TRBD2 (6 bases). Germline lookup yields CDR1 MNHEY and CDR2 SVGAGI. CDR3 size: 13 residues. The V end was cut by 6 bases, the J end by 4 bases, with 13 bases between. Here the CDR3 DNA reads TGTGCCAGCAGGGAGGGTTTTCGGTACGAGCAGTACTTC. Encoded protein: CASREGFRYEQYF.

In its sample, this clone was seen a few times. The chain combines TRBV5-1 with TRBJ2-3; no clear D gene. Between the trimmed V and J ends, which lost 3 bases and 11 bases, there was a span of 22 bases. CDR1 is SGHRS, CDR2 YFSETQ, per germline. The CDR3 totals 15 residues. Written as DNA, the CDR3 is TGCGCCAGCAGCTCCCAGTTAGACGGGTTAAGTGTGCAGTATTTT. This gives the protein CASSSQLDGLSVQYF.